These T cell receptor beta chains were read from a single sample in a study of blood T cell repertoires in COVID-19. Method: immunoSEQ multiplex PCR; TCRdb's copy keeps in-frame clones and lacks some. The data contain approximately 330,000 clones, 87% of them singletons. The sample consisted of peripheral blood. These receptors were collected from a young man with COVID-19, enrolled during active disease. Both conserved end residues are part of each CDR3. Each record gives: J gene, V gene, CDR3 protein.

>TRBJ2-7|TRBV19
CATRDPGRYEQYF
>TRBJ2-1|TRBV7-9
CASSLVLAGGHNEQFF
>TRBJ2-2|TRBV15
CATSRGGISTGELFF
>TRBJ2-5|TRBV7-9
CASSLVAGGGETQYF
>TRBJ2-7|TRBV3-1/TRBV3-2
CASSQDRLAHETYEQYF
>TRBJ2-2|TRBV27
CASSWGRGTGELFF
>TRBJ2-7|TRBV11-1
CASSDLAGGEQYF
>TRBJ2-3|TRBV5-8
CASSLPDRVDTDTQYF
>TRBJ2-1|TRBV10-3
CAISVPLGLAGVNEQFF
>TRBJ2-7|TRBV19
CASSPHDRGGTYEQYF
>TRBJ2-1|TRBV19
CASSILGQGVYNEQFF
>TRBJ2-2|TRBV7-2
CASSSLDSTGELFF
>TRBJ2-1|TRBV6-5
CASSYILAGVPWGQFF
>TRBJ2-5|TRBV28
CASYASDQETQYF
>TRBJ2-7|TRBV4-1
CASSQPLGAGEQYF
>TRBJ1-1|TRBV28
CASSLPTENTEAFF
>TRBJ2-5|TRBV30
CAWSVGGQETQYF
>TRBJ2-1|TRBV5-5
CASSYRDRDNNEQFF
>TRBJ2-5|TRBV6-5
CASSYRRDYWWETQYF
>TRBJ2-5|TRBV19
CASSIEGQGETQYF
>TRBJ2-7|TRBV7-2
CASSLATATYEQYF
>TRBJ2-2|TRBV12-3/TRBV12-4
CASSFRRAGELFF
>TRBJ2-7|TRBV7-3
CASSLEGPSGSYEQYF
>TRBJ2-3|TRBV2
CASSESGVIRTDTQYF
>TRBJ2-3|TRBV2
CASSGPSGGATDTQYF
>TRBJ2-7|TRBV4-2
CASSQGAAGESYEQYF
>TRBJ1-6|TRBV10-3
CAIREGQGDNSPLHF
>TRBJ2-2|TRBV6-2/TRBV6-3
CASSSIRQGAGGELFF
>TRBJ1-2|TRBV6-5
CASRPPGRRDYGYTF
>TRBJ2-5|TRBV7-9
CASSITPGQGYQETQYF
>TRBJ1-5|TRBV5-1
CASSLGTGAGNQPQHF
>TRBJ1-5|TRBV4-2
CASSHDLTAYNQPQHF
>TRBJ1-1|TRBV18
CASSPLERFGEAFF
>TRBJ2-2|TRBV29-1
CSVGTTLNTGELFF
>TRBJ2-3|TRBV4-1
CASSRTSEGTQYF
>TRBJ2-7|TRBV6-4
CASKTGYEQYF
>TRBJ1-1|TRBV2
CASKRYAGTNTEAFF
>TRBJ1-4|TRBV27
CASSPRPRTGVSEKLFF
>TRBJ1-1|TRBV29-1
CSVVGQGAGGNTEAFF
>TRBJ2-5|TRBV5-6
CASSKQRGLSQETQYF
>TRBJ2-1|TRBV4-3
CASSQDLARRYNEQFF
>TRBJ2-5|TRBV19
CASSRRGQETQYF
>TRBJ1-1|TRBV7-9
CASSFRIMGQGVTEAFF
>TRBJ2-7|TRBV28
CASSLGGGSGYHEQYF
>TRBJ1-2|TRBV27
CASSFNGQGFYGYTF
>TRBJ1-3|TRBV9
CASTHPKTRDRGNSGNTIYF
>TRBJ1-2|TRBV4-3
CASSQLEATGYTF
>TRBJ2-7|TRBV5-1
CASSSDREIYEQYF